The rows below give T cell receptor beta chains drawn from one sample of a study of blood T cell repertoires in COVID-19. Assay: immunoSEQ multiplex PCR; the TCRdb copy retains only in-frame clones and omits some. The table lists 65,000 to 75,000 clones, roughly four fifths of them singletons. Material for sequencing was peripheral blood. Every receptor here comes from a woman of 80 years or more with acute or convalescent COVID-19. Each CDR3 is given with its conserved first and last residue. Each record gives: CDR3 length, D gene, V gene, J gene, clone size, CDR3 protein, CDR3 DNA. The D gene is left open where the match is weak. Clone size is given for some rows only: seen once, a few or many times, or a class if the clone is expanded.

15	TRBD2	TRBV11-3	TRBJ2-3	.	CASSLDGTSADTQYF	TGTGCCAGCAGCTTAGACGGGACTAGTGCGGATACGCAGTATTTT
13	.	TRBV7-2	TRBJ1-1	.	CASSLDSNLEAFF	TGTGCCAGCAGCCTCGACAGCAACCTAGAAGCTTTCTTT
15	TRBD1	TRBV3-1/TRBV3-2	TRBJ1-6	.	CASSRYRGSNSPLHF	TGTGCCAGCAGCCGGTACAGGGGGAGTAATTCACCCCTCCACTTT
17	TRBD2	TRBV11-2	TRBJ2-5	.	CASSLGLLAGGQETQYF	TGTGCCAGCAGCTTAGGCCTCCTAGCGGGGGGCCAAGAGACCCAGTACTTC
18	.	TRBV19	TRBJ1-2	.	CASSLAGRGLQINYGYTF	TGTGCCAGTAGTTTGGCGGGCCGAGGACTGCAGATTAACTATGGCTACACCTTC
15	TRBD2	TRBV9	TRBJ2-3	.	CASTILAGPSDTQYF	TGTGCCAGCACCATTCTAGCGGGTCCATCAGATACGCAGTATTTT
16	.	TRBV4-1	TRBJ1-6	.	CASSQDPNREYSPLHF	TGCGCCAGCAGCCAAGACCCCAACAGGGAGTATTCACCCCTCCACTTT
13	.	TRBV10-3	TRBJ1-2	.	CAISTGSVDGYTF	TGTGCCATCAGTACCGGGAGTGTGGATGGCTACACCTTC
17	TRBD1	TRBV19	TRBJ1-5	.	CASSRISTGGNSQPQHF	TGTGCCAGTAGTAGAATATCGACAGGGGGTAATAGTCAGCCCCAGCATTTT
15	.	TRBV6-6	TRBJ1-2	.	CASSIGGKRGYGYTF	TGTGCCAGCAGTATCGGGGGGAAGAGAGGCTATGGCTACACCTTC
17	TRBD2	TRBV5-1	TRBJ2-1	.	CASSVGTGTSGSDEQFF	TGCGCCAGCAGCGTTGGAACCGGGACTAGCGGGTCGGATGAGCAGTTCTTC
15	.	TRBV10-1	TRBJ2-2	.	CASTHTEGNTGELFF	TGCGCCAGCACCCATACAGAGGGGAACACCGGGGAGCTGTTTTTT
15	.	TRBV5-4	TRBJ2-2	.	CASSLVGTHTGELFF	TGTGCCAGCAGCTTGGTTGGCACCCACACCGGGGAGCTGTTTTTT
16	TRBD1	TRBV6-2/TRBV6-3	TRBJ2-5	few	CASSYSGTEPQETQYF	TGTGCCAGCAGTTACTCCGGGACAGAACCTCAAGAGACCCAGTACTTC
12	.	TRBV7-9	TRBJ1-1	.	CASSLSVGGAFF	TGTGCCAGCAGCTTATCGGTAGGGGGAGCTTTCTTT
13	.	TRBV2	TRBJ1-2	.	CASSDGAGVGYTF	TGTGCCAGCAGTGATGGGGCAGGGGTAGGCTACACCTTC
15	TRBD1	TRBV7-8	TRBJ1-2	.	CASSPLGTEDYGYTF	TGTGCCAGCAGCCCCTTAGGGACAGAGGATTATGGCTACACCTTC
13	.	TRBV30	TRBJ1-4	.	CAWSVLLNEKLFF	TGTGCCTGGAGTGTTTTACTTAATGAAAAACTGTTTTTT
15	TRBD2	TRBV6-4	TRBJ2-1	few	CASSDGRGGYNEQFF	TGTGCCAGCAGTGATGGGCGGGGGGGATATAATGAGCAGTTCTTC
15	TRBD1	TRBV5-6	TRBJ2-7	.	CASSYGTGGSYEQYF	TGTGCCAGCAGCTACGGGACAGGGGGTTCCTACGAGCAGTACTTC
14	TRBD1	TRBV30	TRBJ1-6	few	CAWSGGDSNSPLHF	TGTGCCTGGAGTGGAGGGGACAGTAATTCACCCCTCCACTTT
15	TRBD2	TRBV19	TRBJ2-5	.	CASSIGGTILETQYF	TGTGCCAGTAGTATAGGGGGGACTATATTAGAGACCCAGTACTTC
12	.	TRBV5-4	TRBJ2-1	few	CASGASYNEQFF	TGTGCCAGTGGGGCTTCCTACAATGAGCAGTTCTTC
15	.	TRBV18	TRBJ1-2	.	CASSPPGGLNYGYTF	TGTGCCAGCTCACCACCGGGGGGTTTGAACTATGGCTACACCTTC
15	TRBD1	TRBV6-5	TRBJ2-7	.	CASSTTGASSYEQYF	TGTGCCAGCAGCACGACAGGGGCAAGCTCCTACGAGCAGTACTTC
15	.	TRBV6-6	TRBJ1-3	.	CASSSAGASRNTIYF	TGTGCCAGCAGTTCGGCAGGGGCGTCAAGAAACACCATATATTTT
14	TRBD1	TRBV2	TRBJ1-5	.	CASSSRTGDQPQHF	TGTGCCAGCAGTAGTCGGACAGGGGATCAGCCCCAGCATTTT
14	.	TRBV3-1/TRBV3-2	TRBJ1-1	.	CASSRQGLTREAFF	TGTGCCAGCAGCCGGCAGGGGCTCACTCGAGAAGCTTTCTTT
15	.	TRBV5-1	TRBJ1-4	.	CASSAGGMGDEKLFF	TGCGCCAGCAGCGCCGGAGGGATGGGAGATGAAAAACTGTTTTTT
16	TRBD2	TRBV11-3	TRBJ2-5	.	CASSPGLAGSDETQYF	TGTGCCAGCAGCCCGGGACTAGCGGGGTCAGATGAGACCCAGTACTTC
14	TRBD1	TRBV30	TRBJ1-5	.	CAWRKGQRNQPQHF	TGTGCCTGGAGAAAGGGACAGAGAAATCAGCCCCAGCATTTT
15	.	TRBV12-5	TRBJ2-2	few	CASGYNLGGGGELFF	TGTGCTAGTGGTTATAACCTCGGGGGAGGCGGGGAGCTGTTTTTT
13	.	TRBV14	TRBJ2-1	.	CASSQDLLGQQFF	TGTGCCAGCAGCCAAGATCTTTTGGGCCAGCAGTTCTTC
13	.	TRBV19	TRBJ2-5	once	CASNGDIEETQYF	TGTGCCAGTAACGGGGACATCGAAGAGACCCAGTACTTC